A few counts support the clone carrying this TCR beta chain. Its target is unknown. The source of the sample is a study of cytomegalovirus exposure and HLA in healthy donors. Study results and limitations: Across donors, sequencing depth was assumed by presence/absence analyses to be roughly uniform. Most TCR sequences proved rare, with some public TCRs found in many donors.

A multiplex PCR was run with 60 Vbeta primers and 13 Jbeta primers. The protocol was immunoSEQ multiplex PCR, while the TCRdb copy is restricted to in-frame clones and leaves out a portion. The table records 90,000 to 110,000 clones, 75% to 85% of them present only once. Germline-derived CDR1 and CDR2 are MNHEY and SVGAGI. This CDR3 region has 15 residues. Deletions cut 0 bases from V and 0 bases from J, with 6 bases between. Sequencing was carried out using PBMCs. This chain connects TRBV6-5 to TRBJ1-3; no firm D call. The TCR comes from a young man in good health and CMV-seronegative. The CDR3 sequence is CASSYSAGSGNTIYF. The CDR3 DNA is TGTGCCAGCAGTTACTCAGCGGGCTCTGGAAACACCATATATTTT.